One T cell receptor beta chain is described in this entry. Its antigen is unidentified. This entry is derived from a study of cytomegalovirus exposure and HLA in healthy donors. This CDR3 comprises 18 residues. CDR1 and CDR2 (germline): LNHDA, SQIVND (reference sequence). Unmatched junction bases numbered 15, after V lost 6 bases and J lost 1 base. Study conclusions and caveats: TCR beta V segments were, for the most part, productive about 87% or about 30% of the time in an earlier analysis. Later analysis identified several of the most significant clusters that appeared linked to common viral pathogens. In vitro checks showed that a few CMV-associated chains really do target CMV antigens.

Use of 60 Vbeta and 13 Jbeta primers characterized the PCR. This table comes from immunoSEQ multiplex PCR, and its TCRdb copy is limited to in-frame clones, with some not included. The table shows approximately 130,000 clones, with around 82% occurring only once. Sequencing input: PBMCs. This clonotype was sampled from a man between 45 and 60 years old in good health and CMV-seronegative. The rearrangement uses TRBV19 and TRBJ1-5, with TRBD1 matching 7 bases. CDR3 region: CASSLFSSRGQSNQPQHF. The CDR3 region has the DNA TGTGCCAGTAGCCTCTTTAGTAGTAGGGGACAGAGCAATCAGCCCCAGCATTTT.